The 28 T cell receptor beta chains listed next were all sequenced from one sample in a study of blood T cell repertoires in COVID-19. Libraries were prepared by immunoSEQ multiplex PCR; TCRdb keeps only in-frame clonotypes and omits some of them. Here the sample spans a few hundred thousand clones, roughly 88% being singletons. Sequencing used peripheral blood. The receptor set was obtained from a woman between 70 and 85 years old with acute or convalescent COVID-19.

The rearrangement uses TRBV7-9 and TRBJ1-4; possible D gene TRBD1, 6 bases. The CDR3 has 11 amino acids. Germline CDR1 SEHNR, CDR2 FQNEAQ (reference sequence). Trimming removed 11 bases at V and 4 bases at J, with 8 bases between. CDR3 region: CAEQGNEKLFF. CDR3 nucleotides: TGTGCCGAACAGGGTAATGAAAAACTGTTTTTT.

The chain combines TRBV7-8 with TRBJ2-7; weak D call: TRBD1 (6 bases). The ends were cut back, 1 base at V and 5 bases at J, with 12 bases in the middle. Germline lookup yields CDR1 SGHVS and CDR2 FQNEAQ. The CDR3 is 14 residues long. CDR3 sequence reads: CASSLDRAWDEQYF. The CDR3 region has the DNA TGTGCCAGCAGCTTAGACAGGGCGTGGGACGAGCAGTACTTC.

The V call is TRBV19, the J call TRBJ2-1; 11 bases map to TRBD2. V lost 6 bases, J lost 7 bases, and 8 bases stayed unmatched. Germline loops: CDR1 LNHDA, CDR2 SQIVND (reference sequence). This CDR3 has 15 amino acids. The CDR3 loop is CASRGLAGGENEQFF. The CDR3 DNA follows: TGTGCCAGTAGGGGGCTAGCGGGGGGCGAAAATGAGCAGTTCTTC.

This chain links TRBV2 with TRBJ1-1, with D uncertain. Germline V lookup: CDR1 SNHLY, CDR2 FYNNEI. This CDR3 has 13 amino acids. The ends were cut back, 8 bases at V and 0 bases at J, with 10 bases in the middle. CDR3 residues: CASGTLLNTEAFF. CDR3 sequence (DNA): TGTGCCAGCGGTACTCTTTTGAACACTGAAGCTTTCTTT.

V and J are TRBV5-1 and TRBJ2-1; D uncertain. V was trimmed by 3 bases and J by 4 bases, leaving 5 bases between them. CDR1 and CDR2 (germline): SGHRS, YFSETQ. The CDR3 runs to 12 residues. The DNA for the CDR3 is TGCGCCAGCAGCTCCCTTTACAATGAGCAGTTCTTC. Protein sequence: CASSSLYNEQFF.

The chain recombines TRBV4-1 with TRBJ1-1, with D maybe TRBD1 (6 bases). The CDR3 runs to 14 residues. V was shortened by 0 bases and J by 4 bases, with 9 bases between the two germline ends. Germline V gene lookup returns CDR1 MGHRA and CDR2 YSYEKL. CDR3 nucleotides: TGCGCCAGCAGCCAAGAACCAGGGGCCACTGAAGCTTTCTTT. Translation gives CASSQEPGATEAFF.

This chain connects TRBV5-6 to TRBJ1-1; D remains unclear. Per germline, CDR1 SGHDT and CDR2 YYEEEE. Trimming shortened V by 2 bases and J by 4 bases, and 12 bases separated the two germline ends. This CDR3 region has 14 residues. For the CDR3, the DNA is TGTGCCAGCAGCTTAGCGGGCAGTGGCACTGAAGCTTTCTTT. This codes for CASSLAGSGTEAFF.

The V and J genes are TRBV15 and TRBJ2-5, with TRBD1 matching over 8 bases. J lost 5 bases, V lost 0 bases, and 5 bases had no gene match. Germline CDR1 is LNHNV and CDR2 is YYDKDF (reference sequence). The CDR3 loop spans 15 amino acids. The DNA for the CDR3 is TGTGCCACCAGCAGAGAAGACAGGGGCCGGGAGACCCAGTACTTC. Protein sequence: CATSREDRGRETQYF.

The gene calls are TRBV13 and TRBJ2-1; D perhaps matches TRBD1 (5 bases). The CDR3 runs to 14 residues. Germline-derived CDR1 and CDR2 are PRHDT and FYEKMQ (reference sequence). V was cut by 0 bases and J by 4 bases, with 7 bases left in between. The CDR3 DNA follows: TGTGCCAGCAGCTTAGGCAGGGTGTACAATGAGCAGTTCTTC. Amino acids: CASSLGRVYNEQFF.

CDR3 in DNA: TGTGCCAGCAGCAAACGAGGCCGCGAGCAGTTCTTC. Its protein is CASSKRGREQFF. This chain joins TRBV21-1 and TRBJ2-1; the D call in the table, TRBD2, was not verified against the DNA. TRBV21-1 has pseudogene status. The length of the CDR3 is 12 residues.

The chain combines TRBV5-1 with TRBJ2-7; 8 bases are a match to TRBD2. This CDR3 is built from 14 residues. Germline trimming cut 4 bases from V and 5 bases from J; bases unmatched to any gene: 8. CDR1 SGHRS and CDR2 YFSETQ come from the germline V gene. This CDR3 is CASSPGAGGHEQYF. The CDR3 DNA reads as TGCGCCAGCAGCCCCGGGGCGGGGGGCCACGAGCAGTACTTC.

CDR3 amino acids: CASSSGGGRNTIYF. The CDR3 region has the DNA TGTGCCAGCAGTTCCGGCGGGGGCAGAAACACCATATATTTT. The chain links TRBV7-9 to TRBJ1-3; a possible D gene is TRBD1 (6 bases). This CDR3 has 14 amino acids. Trimming pared 6 bases from V and 5 bases from J, leaving 14 bases between. Germline values: CDR1 SEHNR, CDR2 FQNEAQ (reference sequence).

The chain is built from TRBV10-3 and TRBJ2-1, with D possibly matching TRBD2 (7 bases). This CDR3 region has 14 residues. Trimming stripped 4 bases from V and 7 bases from J, with 14 bases between. Germline V gene lookup returns CDR1 ENHRY and CDR2 SYGVKD. The CDR3 nucleotides are TGTGCCATCAGTGTGGGCAGGGGAGGGAATGAGCAGTTCTTC. It yields the protein CAISVGRGGNEQFF.

This sequence joins TRBV7-9 and TRBJ2-1; TRBD2 matches at 11 bases. V was clipped by 1 base and J by 0 bases; unmatched bases: 8. This CDR3 is built from 19 residues. CDR1 and CDR2 from the germline V gene are SEHNR and FQNEAQ (reference sequence). Here the CDR3 reads CASSLGVAGGPRSYNEQFF. The CDR3 bases are TGTGCCAGCAGCTTAGGGGTAGCGGGGGGGCCCCGCTCCTACAATGAGCAGTTCTTC.

The chain employs TRBV29-1 and TRBJ1-4; 7 nucleotides line up with TRBD1. V trimming: 7 bases; J trimming: 2 bases; junction bases outside the gene matches: 10. The germline CDR1 and CDR2 sequences are SQVTM and ANQGSEA. The CDR3 extends over 15 amino acids. CDR3 sequence reads: CSAQDRHATNEKLFF. The CDR3 region has the DNA TGCAGCGCTCAGGACAGGCACGCTACTAATGAAAAACTGTTTTTT. The variable domain in full, completed from reference TRBV29-1 and TRBJ1-4, reads SAVISQKPSRDICQRGTSLTIQCQVDSQVTMMFWYRQQPGQSLTLIATANQGSEATYESGFVIDKFPISRPNLTFSTLTVSNMSPEDSSIYLCSAQDRHATNEKLFFGSGTQLSVL.

This chain joins TRBV2 and TRBJ2-2, with 8 bases aligning to TRBD1. Germline lookup yields CDR1 SNHLY and CDR2 FYNNEI. The CDR3 extends over 14 amino acids. The ends lost 6 bases at V and 4 bases at J; junction bases unmatched: 4. The CDR3 is CASRVTGGTGELFF. Here the CDR3 DNA reads TGTGCCAGCAGAGTCACAGGGGGCACCGGGGAGCTGTTTTTT. The complete variable domain, with remaining parts taken from reference TRBV2 and TRBJ2-2, reads EPEVTQTPSHQVTQMGQEVILRCVPISNHLYFYWYRQILGQKVEFLVSFYNNEISEKSEIFDDQFSVERPDGSNFTLKIRSTKLEDSAMYFCASRVTGGTGELFFGEGSRLTVL.

CDR3 protein: CASSRDRDYGYTF. The DNA for the CDR3 is TGTGCCAGCAGCCGCGACAGGGACTATGGCTACACCTTC. The chain carries TRBV27 and TRBJ1-2; 7 nucleotides line up with TRBD1. The length of the CDR3 is 13 residues. The germline gives CDR1 MNHEY, CDR2 SMNVEV (reference sequence). V was pared by 6 bases and J by 3 bases, with 4 bases of the junction left unmatched.

The rearrangement links TRBV7-9 to TRBJ2-2, with D perhaps TRBD1 (6 bases). V was trimmed by 8 bases and J by 4 bases, leaving 14 bases between them. CDR3 size: 14 residues. Germline V gives CDR1 SEHNR, CDR2 FQNEAQ (reference sequence). The CDR3 is CASQGQGSTGELFF. The CDR3 DNA reads TGTGCCAGCCAGGGGCAGGGGTCCACCGGGGAGCTGTTTTTT.

V and J are TRBV6-5 and TRBJ2-1, with D perhaps TRBD2 (6 bases). The germline gives CDR1 MNHEY, CDR2 SVGAGI. The CDR3 runs to 14 residues. Trimming took 7 bases from V and 8 from J, leaving 18 bases between them. The chain's CDR3 is CASIRRLVGDEQFF. The CDR3 DNA follows: TGTGCCAGCATACGGCGACTAGTAGGCGATGAGCAGTTCTTC.

This clone was detected once. This sequence joins TRBV4-2 and TRBJ1-2, with 8 bases lining up with TRBD1. The CDR3 sequence is 17 residues long. Germline CDR1 is LGHNA and CDR2 is YNFKEQ. With V trimmed by 2 bases and J by 7 bases, 15 bases remained unmatched. The CDR3 coding sequence is TGTGCCAGCAGCCAACCTCAGTGGGCAGGGGGCGCTTCTGGCTACACCTTC. This gives the protein CASSQPQWAGGASGYTF.

This clone has only a few counts. The chain employs TRBV2 and TRBJ1-4; 7 bases fit TRBD1. V was clipped by 6 bases and J by 5 bases; unmatched bases: 6. Germline CDR1 reads SNHLY; CDR2 reads FYNNEI. This CDR3 region has 14 residues. CDR3 sequence: CASRAGTANEKLFF. The CDR3 DNA reads as TGTGCCAGCAGAGCTGGGACAGCAAATGAAAAACTGTTTTTT.

This clone was observed a single time. The chain recombines TRBV6-5 with TRBJ2-5; 7 bases agree with TRBD2. The V segment lost 6 bases and the J segment 4 bases; nucleotides outside the gene matches: 5. This CDR3 has 13 residues. Germline V gene data show CDR1 as MNHEY and CDR2 as SVGAGI. CDR3 sequence reads: CASRWGGGETQYF. The CDR3 DNA follows: TGTGCCAGCAGGTGGGGGGGAGGAGAGACCCAGTACTTC.

The rearrangement uses TRBV13 and TRBJ2-7; 9 bases are shared with TRBD1. Trimming took 5 bases from V and 5 from J; bases not matched to a gene: 10. Per the germline V gene, CDR1 is PRHDT and CDR2 is FYEKMQ (reference sequence). CDR3 length equals 15 residues. CDR3 coding DNA: TGTGCCAGCAGCCTCATGGGACAGGGAGGGAACGAGCAGTACTTC. Amino acid sequence: CASSLMGQGGNEQYF.

The chain combines TRBV27 with TRBJ2-1, with a tentative D call TRBD1 (6 bases). The CDR3 extends over 15 amino acids. V was trimmed by 8 bases and J by 7 bases, leaving 21 bases between them. The germline V gene has CDR1 MNHEY and CDR2 SMNVEV (reference sequence). As DNA, the CDR3 is TGTGCCAGCCGACACCACCGGGACATTCGGAATGAGCAGTTCTTC. Translating gives CASRHHRDIRNEQFF.

The chain uses TRBV2 and TRBJ2-3; 8 nucleotides match TRBD2. The CDR3 runs to 14 residues. Trimming took 7 bases from V and 7 from J; bases not matched to a gene: 10. Germline-derived CDR1 and CDR2 are SNHLY and FYNNEI. CDR3 amino acids: CASTPPGGQNTQYF. CDR3 nucleotide sequence: TGTGCCAGCACCCCCCCGGGGGGGCAAAATACGCAGTATTTT.

The gene calls are TRBV5-1 and TRBJ1-2; the D is unclear. The CDR3 covers 15 residues. Germline V gives CDR1 SGHRS, CDR2 YFSETQ. Trimming took 4 bases from V and 6 from J, leaving 19 bases between them. The CDR3 sequence is CASSGGRAGRDGYTF. The CDR3 DNA reads as TGCGCCAGCAGCGGCGGCCGGGCGGGTCGGGATGGCTACACCTTC.

Worth noting for this clone: A junction end diverges from the germline sequence, so it may reflect a read error. Here the CDR3 reads CASSLLGGAPTGDF. CDR3 sequence (DNA): TGTGCCAGCAGCTTGCTAGGGGGTGCCCCTACTGGGGATTTT. The chain has TRBV5-6 and TRBJ2-3; TRBD1 is a possible D gene (6 bases). CDR1 SGHDT and CDR2 YYEEEE come from the germline V gene. There are 14 residues in the CDR3.

The genes are TRBV4-1 and TRBJ1-5; possibly TRBD1 for D (6 bases). The CDR3 has 14 amino acids. Germline-derived CDR1 and CDR2 are MGHRA and YSYEKL. V gave up 4 bases and J gave up 5 bases, with 12 bases separating them. CDR3 sequence: CASSLWDIDQPQHF. The CDR3 DNA is TGCGCCAGCAGCCTCTGGGACATTGATCAGCCCCAGCATTTT.